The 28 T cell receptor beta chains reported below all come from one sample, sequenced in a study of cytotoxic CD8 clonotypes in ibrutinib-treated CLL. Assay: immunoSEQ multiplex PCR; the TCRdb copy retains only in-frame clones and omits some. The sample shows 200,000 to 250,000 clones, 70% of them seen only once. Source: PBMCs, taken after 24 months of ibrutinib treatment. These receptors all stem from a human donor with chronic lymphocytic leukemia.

Here the CDR3 DNA reads TGTGCCAGCCTGGGCAGATCCTACGAGCAGTACTTC. Translation gives CASLGRSYEQYF. The chain has TRBV7-9 and TRBJ2-7; D is ambiguous. CDR3 size: 12 residues. V lost 8 bases to trimming and J lost 1 base, with 9 bases between them. Germline CDR1 is SEHNR and CDR2 is FQNEAQ (reference sequence).

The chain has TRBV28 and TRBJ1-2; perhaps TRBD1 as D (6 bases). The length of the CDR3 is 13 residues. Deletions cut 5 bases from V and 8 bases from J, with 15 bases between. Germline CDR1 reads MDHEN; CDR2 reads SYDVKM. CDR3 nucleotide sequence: TGTGCCAGCAGTCGCTACAGGGAGGTGGGCTACACCTTC. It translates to CASSRYREVGYTF.

CDR3 bases: TGTGCCAGCAGCTCCCTGTATAGCGGCCAAGAGACCCAGTACTTC. It encodes CASSSLYSGQETQYF. This rearrangement joins TRBV7-3 to TRBJ2-5; D might be TRBD2 (6 bases). V lost 4 bases to trimming and J lost 1 base, with 13 bases between them. There are 15 residues in the CDR3. Germline values: CDR1 SGHTA, CDR2 FQGTGA. Based on the CDR3 plus reference TRBV7-3 and TRBJ2-5, the full variable domain is GAGVSQTPSNKVTEKGKYVELRCDPISGHTALYWYRQSLGQGPEFLIYFQGTGAADDSGLPNDRFFAVRPEGSVSTLKIQRTERGDSAVYLCASSSLYSGQETQYFGPGTRLLVL.

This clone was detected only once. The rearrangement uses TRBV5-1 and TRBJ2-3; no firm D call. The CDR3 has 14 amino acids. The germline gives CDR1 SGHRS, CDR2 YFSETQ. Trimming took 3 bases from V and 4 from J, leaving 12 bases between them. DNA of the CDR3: TGCGCCAGCAGCTCGTCAAGACGGGCAGATACGCAGTATTTT. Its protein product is CASSSSRRADTQYF.

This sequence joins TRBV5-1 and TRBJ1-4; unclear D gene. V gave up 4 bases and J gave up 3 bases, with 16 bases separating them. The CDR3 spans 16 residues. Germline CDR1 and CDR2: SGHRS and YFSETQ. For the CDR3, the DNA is TGCGCCAGCAGCCTTCGGAGTAACGGGGCTAATGAAAAACTGTTTTTT. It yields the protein CASSLRSNGANEKLFF.

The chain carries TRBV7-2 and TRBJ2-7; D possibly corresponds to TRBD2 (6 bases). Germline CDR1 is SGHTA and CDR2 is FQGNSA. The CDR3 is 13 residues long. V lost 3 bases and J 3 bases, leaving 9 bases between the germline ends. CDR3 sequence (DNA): TGTGCCAGCAGCTTGGGACTCCTCTACGAGCAGTACTTC. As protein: CASSLGLLYEQYF.

The CDR3 here is CASSPRGYGDEQFF. CDR3 bases: TGCGCCAGCAGCCCCAGGGGGTATGGTGATGAGCAGTTCTTC. V is TRBV5-1 and J is TRBJ2-1, with 7 bases that match TRBD1. Losses at the gene ends were 4 bases for V and 8 bases for J; bases not matched to a gene: 9. Germline values: CDR1 SGHRS, CDR2 YFSETQ. The CDR3 runs 14 residues. Full variable domain (missing parts from reference TRBV5-1 and TRBJ2-1): KAGVTQTPRYLIKTRGQQVTLSCSPISGHRSVSWYQQTPGQGLQFLFEYFSETQRNKGNFPGRFSGRQFSNSRSEMNVSTLELGDSALYLCASSPRGYGDEQFFGPGTRLTVL.

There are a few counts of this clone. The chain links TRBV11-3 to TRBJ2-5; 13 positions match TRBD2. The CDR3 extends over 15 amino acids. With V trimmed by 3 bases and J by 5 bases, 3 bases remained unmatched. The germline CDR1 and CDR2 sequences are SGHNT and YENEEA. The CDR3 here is CASSLGTSGAETQYF. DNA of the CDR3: TGTGCCAGCAGCTTGGGGACTAGCGGGGCCGAGACCCAGTACTTC. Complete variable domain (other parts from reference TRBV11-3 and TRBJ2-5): EAGVVQSPRYKIIEKKQPVAFWCNPISGHNTLYWYLQNLGQGPELLIRYENEEAVDDSQLPKDRFSAERLKGVDSTLKIQPAELGDSAVYLCASSLGTSGAETQYFGPGTRLLVL.

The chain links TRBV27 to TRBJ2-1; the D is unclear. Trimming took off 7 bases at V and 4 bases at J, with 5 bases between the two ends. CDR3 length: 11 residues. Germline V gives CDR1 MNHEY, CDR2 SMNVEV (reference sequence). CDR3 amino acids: CASMGYNEQFF. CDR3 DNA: TGTGCCAGCATGGGGTACAATGAGCAGTTCTTC.

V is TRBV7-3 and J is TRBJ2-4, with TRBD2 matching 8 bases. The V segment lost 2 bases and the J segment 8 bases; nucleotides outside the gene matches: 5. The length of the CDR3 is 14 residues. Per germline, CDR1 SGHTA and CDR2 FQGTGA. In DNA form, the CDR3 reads TGTGCCAGCAGCTTACGGGAGGGGTTGGACATTCAGTACTTC. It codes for CASSLREGLDIQYF.

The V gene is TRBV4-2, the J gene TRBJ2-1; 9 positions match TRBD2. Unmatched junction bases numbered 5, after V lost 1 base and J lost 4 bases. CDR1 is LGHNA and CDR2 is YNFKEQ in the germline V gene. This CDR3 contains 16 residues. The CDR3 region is CASSQVAGVTYNEQFF. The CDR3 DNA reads TGTGCCAGCAGCCAAGTAGCGGGAGTTACGTACAATGAGCAGTTCTTC.

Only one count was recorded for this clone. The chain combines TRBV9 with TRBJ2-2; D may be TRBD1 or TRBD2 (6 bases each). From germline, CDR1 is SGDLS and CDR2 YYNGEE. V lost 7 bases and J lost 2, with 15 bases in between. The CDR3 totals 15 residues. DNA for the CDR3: TGTGCCAGCGGTTCGGGGGACATTAACACCGGGGAGCTGTTTTTT. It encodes CASGSGDINTGELFF.

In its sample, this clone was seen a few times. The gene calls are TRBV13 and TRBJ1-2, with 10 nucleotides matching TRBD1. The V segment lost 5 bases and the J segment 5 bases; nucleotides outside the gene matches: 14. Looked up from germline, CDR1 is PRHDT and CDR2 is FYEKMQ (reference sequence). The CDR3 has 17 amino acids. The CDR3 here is CASSPRGDRGVGYGYTF. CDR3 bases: TGTGCCAGCAGCCCCCGGGGGGACAGGGGAGTGGGTTATGGCTACACCTTC.

Here the CDR3 DNA reads TGTGCCAGCAGGTCGAGTGGAAACACCATATATTTT. It codes for CASRSSGNTIYF. The chain couples TRBV9 to TRBJ1-3; D unclear. The germline V gene has CDR1 SGDLS and CDR2 YYNGEE. V gave up 5 bases and J gave up 3 bases, with 6 bases separating them. The CDR3 covers 12 residues. Combining the CDR3 with reference TRBV9 and TRBJ1-3 gives the whole variable domain DSGVTQTPKHLITATGQRVTLRCSPRSGDLSVYWYQQSLDQGLQFLIQYYNGEERAKGNILERFSAQQFPDLHSELNLSSLELGDSALYFCASRSSGNTIYFGEGSWLTVV.

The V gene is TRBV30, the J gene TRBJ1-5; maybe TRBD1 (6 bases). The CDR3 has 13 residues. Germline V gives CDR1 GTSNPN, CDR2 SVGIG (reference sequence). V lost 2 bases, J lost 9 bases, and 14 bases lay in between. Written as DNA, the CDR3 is TGTGCCTGGAGTTTACAGGGTCAATGGCCCCAGCATTTT. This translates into CAWSLQGQWPQHF.

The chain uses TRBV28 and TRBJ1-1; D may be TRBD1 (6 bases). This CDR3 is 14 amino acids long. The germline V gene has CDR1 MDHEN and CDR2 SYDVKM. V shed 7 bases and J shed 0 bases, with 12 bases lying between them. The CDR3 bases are TGTGCCAGCATCAATCCAGGGGTGAACACTGAAGCTTTCTTT. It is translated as CASINPGVNTEAFF.

The DNA for the CDR3 is TGCGCCAGCAGCTTGGATCTAGGGGTCGGGGCCAACGTCCTGACTTTC. This codes for CASSLDLGVGANVLTF. The chain employs TRBV5-1 and TRBJ2-6, with D possibly TRBD1 on 5 matching bases. Between the trimmed V and J ends, which lost 0 bases and 4 bases, there was a span of 11 bases. The germline V gene encodes CDR1 SGHRS and CDR2 YFSETQ. The CDR3 spans 16 residues.

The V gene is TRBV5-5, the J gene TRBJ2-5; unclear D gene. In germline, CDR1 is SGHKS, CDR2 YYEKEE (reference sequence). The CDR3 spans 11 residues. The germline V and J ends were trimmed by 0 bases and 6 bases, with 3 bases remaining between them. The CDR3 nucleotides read TGTGCCAGCAGCTTGGTCCAGACCCAGTACTTC. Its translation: CASSLVQTQYF.

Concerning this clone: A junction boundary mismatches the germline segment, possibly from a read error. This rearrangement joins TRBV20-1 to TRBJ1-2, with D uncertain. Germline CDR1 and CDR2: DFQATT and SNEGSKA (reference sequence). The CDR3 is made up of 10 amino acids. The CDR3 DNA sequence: TGCAGTGCTTCGCCGGTTAGGACCCTTTTC. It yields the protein CSASPVRTLF.

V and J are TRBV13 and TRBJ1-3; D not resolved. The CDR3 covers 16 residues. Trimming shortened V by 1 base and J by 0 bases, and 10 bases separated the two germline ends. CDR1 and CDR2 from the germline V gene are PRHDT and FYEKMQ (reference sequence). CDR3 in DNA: TGTGCCAGCAGCTTAGAGGCAGACTTCTCTGGAAACACCATATATTTT. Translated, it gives CASSLEADFSGNTIYF.

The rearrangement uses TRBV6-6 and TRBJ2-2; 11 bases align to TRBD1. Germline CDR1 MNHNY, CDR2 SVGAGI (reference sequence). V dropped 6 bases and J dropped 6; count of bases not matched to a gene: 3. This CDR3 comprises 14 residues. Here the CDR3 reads CASSGQGASGELFF. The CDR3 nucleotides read TGTGCCAGCAGCGGACAGGGGGCGTCCGGGGAGCTGTTTTTT.

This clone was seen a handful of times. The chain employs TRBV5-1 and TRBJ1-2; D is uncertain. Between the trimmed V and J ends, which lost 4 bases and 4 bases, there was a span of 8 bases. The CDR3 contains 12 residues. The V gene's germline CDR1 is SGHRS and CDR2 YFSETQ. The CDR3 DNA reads TGCGCCAGCAGCATCGACACCTATGGCTACACCTTC. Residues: CASSIDTYGYTF.

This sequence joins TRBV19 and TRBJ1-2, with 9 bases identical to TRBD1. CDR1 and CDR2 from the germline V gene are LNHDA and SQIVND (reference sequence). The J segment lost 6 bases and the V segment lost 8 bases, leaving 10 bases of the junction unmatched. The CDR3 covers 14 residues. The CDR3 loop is CASERTGEINGYTF. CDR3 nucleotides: TGTGCCAGTGAACGGACAGGGGAGATAAATGGCTACACCTTC.

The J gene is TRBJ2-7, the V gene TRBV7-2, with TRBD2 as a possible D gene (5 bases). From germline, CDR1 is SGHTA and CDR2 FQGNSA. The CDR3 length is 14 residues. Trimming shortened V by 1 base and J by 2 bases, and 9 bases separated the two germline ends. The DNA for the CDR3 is TGTGCCAGCAGCTTAGATGGGGAGCCCTACGAGCAGTACTTC. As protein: CASSLDGEPYEQYF. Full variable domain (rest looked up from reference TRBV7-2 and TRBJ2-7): GAGVSQSPSNKVTEKGKDVELRCDPISGHTALYWYRQSLGQGLEFLIYFQGNSAPDKSGLPSDRFSAERTGGSVSTLTIQRTQQEDSAVYLCASSLDGEPYEQYFGPGTRLTVT.

As DNA, the CDR3 is TGTGCCAGCAGTAGATGGACAGGGGATTCTGAAGCTTTCTTT. Translating it yields CASSRWTGDSEAFF. The genes are TRBV27 and TRBJ1-1, with 9 bases fitting TRBD1. Germline V gene lookup returns CDR1 MNHEY and CDR2 SMNVEV (reference sequence). This CDR3 region has 14 residues. Trimming at V came to 5 bases and at J to 6 bases, leaving 7 bases not matched to a gene.

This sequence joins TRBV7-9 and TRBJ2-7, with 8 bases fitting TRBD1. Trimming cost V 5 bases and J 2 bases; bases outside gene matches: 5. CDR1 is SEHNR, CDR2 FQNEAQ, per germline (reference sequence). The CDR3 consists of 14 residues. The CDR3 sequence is CASSPPTGAYEQYF. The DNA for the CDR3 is TGTGCCAGCAGCCCGCCGACAGGGGCCTACGAGCAGTACTTC. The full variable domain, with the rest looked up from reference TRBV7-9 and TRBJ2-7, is DTGVSQNPRHKITKRGQNVTFRCDPISEHNRLYWYRQTLGQGPEFLTYFQNEAQLEKSRLLSDRFSAERPKGSFSTLEIQRTEQGDSAMYLCASSPPTGAYEQYFGPGTRLTVT.

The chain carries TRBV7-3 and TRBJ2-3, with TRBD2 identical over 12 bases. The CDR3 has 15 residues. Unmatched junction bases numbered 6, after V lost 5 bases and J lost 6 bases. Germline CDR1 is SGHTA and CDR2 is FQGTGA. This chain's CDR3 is CASSRTSGTADTQYF. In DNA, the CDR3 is TGTGCCAGCAGCCGGACTAGCGGGACGGCGGATACGCAGTATTTT.

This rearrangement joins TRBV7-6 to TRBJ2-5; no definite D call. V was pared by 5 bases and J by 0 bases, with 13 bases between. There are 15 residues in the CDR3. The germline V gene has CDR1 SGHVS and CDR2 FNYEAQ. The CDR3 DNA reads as TGTGCCAGCAGCCCCGGAGTCGGAAACCAAGAGACCCAGTACTTC. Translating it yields CASSPGVGNQETQYF.